This passage covers 20 T cell receptor beta chains from one sample sequenced in a study of breast tumors, draining lymph nodes, adjacent tissues. MiXCR, applied by TCRdb to the multiplex PCR reads, yields one record per CDR3 protein. The sample holds some 140,000 distinct CDR3 sequences, about 20% seen once. Axillary draining lymph nodes of breast cancer patients supplied the node samples. The sequencing sample was made of axillary lymph node tissue. All receptors derive from a female donor with breast cancer. Some clones in this sample may be carry-over from other donors' samples.

This clonotype was observed many times. The chain has TRBV4-2 and TRBJ2-3; the match to TRBD2 covers 9 bases. The CDR3 extends over 15 amino acids. The germline V gene has CDR1 LGHNA and CDR2 YNFKEQ. Trimming removed 1 base from V and 7 bases from J; junction bases left unmatched: 6. This CDR3 is CASSQVSGSTYTQYF. For the CDR3, the DNA is TGTGCCAGCAGCCAAGTTAGCGGGAGTACCTATACGCAGTATTTT.

With regard to this clonotype: A read error may explain this, as a much larger clone is one base away. The conserved phenylalanine or tryptophan normally closing the CDR3 is absent here, so this likely arose from a read error. The chain combines TRBV2 with TRBJ1-2, with D tentatively TRBD1 (5 bases). Germline V gives CDR1 SNHLY, CDR2 FYNNEI. V shed 5 bases and J shed 2 bases, with 9 bases lying between them. There are 13 residues in the CDR3. The CDR3 DNA is TGTGCCAGCAGTACGACAGAGAACTATGGCTACACCTCC. This sequence encodes CASSTTENYGYTS.

CDR3 protein: CASSWGWGQGENTGELFF. CDR3 nucleotides: TGTGCCAGCAGCTGGGGTTGGGGACAGGGCGAGAACACCGGGGAGCTGTTTTTT. The chain has TRBV11-2 and TRBJ2-2; 9 bases line up with TRBD1. The CDR3 runs to 18 residues. Germline CDR1 SGHAT, CDR2 FQNNGV. With 4 bases clipped from V and 1 base from J, the junction kept 10 bases outside the gene matches.

This clonotype was seen repeatedly, ten times or more. The chain joins TRBV5-1 to TRBJ2-7, with 7 bases lining up with TRBD1. Germline CDR1 is SGHRS and CDR2 is YFSETQ. This CDR3 comprises 16 residues. The J segment lost 2 bases and the V segment lost 0 bases, leaving 8 bases of the junction unmatched. The CDR3: CASSLEGSGQTYEQYF. The CDR3 nucleotides read TGCGCCAGCAGCTTGGAGGGTTCGGGACAGACCTACGAGCAGTACTTC.

The sample holds many counts of this clonotype. The chain uses TRBV7-3 and TRBJ2-5; D is undetermined. The germline V and J ends were trimmed by 2 bases and 2 bases, with 6 bases remaining between them. This CDR3 contains 13 residues. Germline values: CDR1 SGHTA, CDR2 FQGTGA. The DNA for the CDR3 is TGTGCCAGCAGCTTACAGCTGCAAGAGACCCAGTACTTC. It codes for CASSLQLQETQYF.

This clonotype was counted ten times or more. V gene TRBV20-1 combines with J gene TRBJ1-5; possibly TRBD1 for D (5 bases). The CDR3 runs to 15 residues. V lost 6 bases and J lost 3, with 18 bases in between. CDR1 is DFQATT and CDR2 is SNEGSKA in the germline V gene (reference sequence). CDR3 amino acids: CSAGMGEFVNQPQHF. The CDR3 nucleotides read TGCAGTGCCGGCATGGGGGAATTTGTCAATCAGCCCCAGCATTTT.

In regard to this clonotype: One base away lies a much larger clone, so this may be a sequencing read error. The V gene is TRBV7-9, the J gene TRBJ1-5, with D possibly TRBD1 on 5 matching bases. This CDR3 region has 15 residues. The germline CDR1 and CDR2 sequences are SEHNR and FQNEAQ (reference sequence). V was trimmed by 8 bases and J by 5 bases, leaving 19 bases between them. The CDR3 DNA sequence: TGTGCCAGCGGCTCATACCAGGGTTTAGATCAGCCCCAGCATTTT. This encodes CASGSYQGLDQPQHF.

Notes on this clonotype: With a much larger clone just one base away, this may be a read error. The chain combines TRBV12-3 or TRBV12-4 with TRBJ2-3; the D gene is possibly TRBD2 (6 bases). V shed 4 bases and J shed 6 bases, with 17 bases lying between them. The CDR3 has 15 residues. The CDR3: CASSSLARGRDTQYF. CDR3 coding DNA: TGTGCCAGCAGTTCCCTAGCGAGAGGGAGGGATACGCAGTATTTT.

In this sample, this clonotype turned up many times. The CDR3 DNA sequence: TGTGCCAGCAGCCAGGGGGCAGATACGCAGTATTTT. Its translation: CASSQGADTQYF. This rearrangement joins TRBV7-3 to TRBJ2-3; 7 bases match TRBD1. The CDR3 is 12 residues long. V lost 5 bases, J lost 4 bases, and 0 bases stayed unmatched. The V gene's germline CDR1 is SGHTA and CDR2 FQGTGA. Full variable domain (rest looked up from reference TRBV7-3 and TRBJ2-3): GAGVSQTPSNKVTEKGKYVELRCDPISGHTALYWYRQSLGQGPEFLIYFQGTGAADDSGLPNDRFFAVRPEGSVSTLKIQRTERGDSAVYLCASSQGADTQYFGPGTRLTVL.

Turning to this clonotype: This clone may be a read error of a much larger clone one base away. Since the CDR3 does not end with the conserved phenylalanine or tryptophan, this likely comes from a read error. The V gene is TRBV4-1, the J gene TRBJ2-2; D gene ambiguous. CDR1 and CDR2 from the germline V gene are MGHRA and YSYEKL. Trimming cost V 1 base and J 0 bases, with 12 bases left between them. This CDR3 is 17 amino acids long. The CDR3 spells CASSQVKGNANTGELFL. The DNA for the CDR3 is TGCGCCAGCAGCCAAGTAAAAGGGAACGCGAACACCGGGGAGCTGTTTCTT.

This clonotype was recorded a few times. This sequence joins TRBV6-2 or TRBV6-3 and TRBJ1-2; TRBD1 matches 7 bases. J lost 2 bases, V lost 0 bases, and 6 bases had no gene match. The CDR3 is 16 residues long. Germline V gene lookup returns CDR1 MNHEY and CDR2 SVGEGT. The chain's CDR3 is CASSYSRRGQNYGYTF. The CDR3 coding sequence is TGTGCCAGCAGTTACTCGAGAAGGGGGCAAAACTATGGCTACACCTTC.

This clonotype was seen ten or more times. This chain connects TRBV19 to TRBJ2-1, with no clear D. The length of the CDR3 is 14 residues. Germline V gene data show CDR1 as LNHDA and CDR2 as SQIVND (reference sequence). Trimming shortened V by 6 bases and J by 7 bases, and 16 bases separated the two germline ends. CDR3 loop: CASRPAQSLNEQFF. Here the CDR3 DNA reads TGTGCCAGTAGGCCTGCACAAAGTTTAAATGAGCAGTTCTTC.

This clonotype was seen repeatedly, ten times or more. The chain is built from TRBV12-3 or TRBV12-4 and TRBJ1-5; D may be TRBD1 (6 bases). The CDR3 contains 14 residues. V shed 5 bases and J shed 1 base, with 9 bases lying between them. Written as DNA, the CDR3 is TGTGCCAGCAGTCCGACAGGCAGCAATCAGCCCCAGCATTTT. Translation gives CASSPTGSNQPQHF.

This clonotype was counted between two and nine times. V usage is TRBV7-9 and J usage is TRBJ1-4; D remains unclear. CDR3 length equals 15 residues. Trimming took 4 bases from V and 5 from J, leaving 14 bases between them. Germline CDR1 and CDR2: SEHNR and FQNEAQ (reference sequence). The CDR3 here is CASSSEGDGNEKLFF. Here the CDR3 DNA reads TGTGCCAGCAGCTCGGAGGGTGACGGCAATGAAAAACTGTTTTTT.

This clonotype was detected ten times or more. This chain joins TRBV5-1 and TRBJ2-1, with D possibly matching TRBD2 (5 bases). V gave up 2 bases and J gave up 8 bases, with 17 bases separating them. The germline V gene encodes CDR1 SGHRS and CDR2 YFSETQ. This CDR3 is 15 amino acids long. The CDR3 nucleotides are TGCGCCAGCAGCTTCGGGGTAAGCAATCTCGATGAGCAGTTCTTC. This translates into CASSFGVSNLDEQFF.

This clonotype appeared many times. The gene calls are TRBV4-1 and TRBJ2-1, with 10 bases lining up with TRBD2. Germline assignment: CDR1 MGHRA and CDR2 YSYEKL. The CDR3 sequence is 16 residues long. Trimming at V came to 1 base and at J to 3 bases, leaving 3 bases not matched to a gene. In DNA, the CDR3 is TGCGCCAGCAGCCAAGTTAGCGGGAGGATCTACAATGAGCAGTTCTTC. Protein: CASSQVSGRIYNEQFF.

This clonotype was seen many times. This CDR3 is CAWSVASGDNEQFF. CDR3 DNA: TGTGCCTGGAGTGTAGCTAGCGGGGACAATGAGCAGTTCTTC. This chain links TRBV30 with TRBJ2-1; 9 bases fit TRBD2. Germline assignment: CDR1 GTSNPN and CDR2 SVGIG (reference sequence). V shed 0 bases and J 5 bases; nucleotides not matched to a gene: 2. The CDR3 runs 14 residues.

This clonotype was detected ten times or more. The rearrangement uses TRBV11-2 and TRBJ2-7; the match to TRBD1 covers 7 bases. V lost 5 bases to trimming and J lost 0 bases; unmatched junction nucleotides: 10. The CDR3 contains 16 residues. Per the germline V gene, CDR1 is SGHAT and CDR2 is FQNNGV. CDR3 nucleotides: TGTGCCAGCAGCCCATACCGGGGACAGAGCTCCTACGAGCAGTACTTC. Protein sequence: CASSPYRGQSSYEQYF. The full variable domain, with the rest looked up from reference TRBV11-2 and TRBJ2-7, is EAGVAQSPRYKIIEKRQSVAFWCNPISGHATLYWYQQILGQGPKLLIQFQNNGVVDDSQLPKDRFSAERLKGVDSTLKIQPAKLEDSAVYLCASSPYRGQSSYEQYFGPGTRLTVT.

There are many counts of this clonotype. The gene calls are TRBV27 and TRBJ1-3; D might be TRBD1 (6 bases). The CDR3 sequence is 14 residues long. Germline-derived CDR1 and CDR2 are MNHEY and SMNVEV (reference sequence). With 3 bases removed from V and 4 bases from J, the gap between germline ends came to 10 bases. CDR3 residues: CASSLGGLGNTIYF. The CDR3 DNA reads TGTGCCAGCAGTTTGGGGGGGCTCGGAAACACCATATATTTT.

This clonotype was detected ten times or more. CDR3 nucleotide sequence: TGCAGCGGTGCAGGGGAGGGTGGCTACACCTTC. Translating gives CSGAGEGGYTF. V usage is TRBV29-1 and J usage is TRBJ1-2; D is perhaps TRBD1 (6 bases). Germline assignment: CDR1 SQVTM and CDR2 ANQGSEA. This CDR3 spans 11 amino acids. Trimming removed 7 bases at V and 7 bases at J, with 13 bases between.